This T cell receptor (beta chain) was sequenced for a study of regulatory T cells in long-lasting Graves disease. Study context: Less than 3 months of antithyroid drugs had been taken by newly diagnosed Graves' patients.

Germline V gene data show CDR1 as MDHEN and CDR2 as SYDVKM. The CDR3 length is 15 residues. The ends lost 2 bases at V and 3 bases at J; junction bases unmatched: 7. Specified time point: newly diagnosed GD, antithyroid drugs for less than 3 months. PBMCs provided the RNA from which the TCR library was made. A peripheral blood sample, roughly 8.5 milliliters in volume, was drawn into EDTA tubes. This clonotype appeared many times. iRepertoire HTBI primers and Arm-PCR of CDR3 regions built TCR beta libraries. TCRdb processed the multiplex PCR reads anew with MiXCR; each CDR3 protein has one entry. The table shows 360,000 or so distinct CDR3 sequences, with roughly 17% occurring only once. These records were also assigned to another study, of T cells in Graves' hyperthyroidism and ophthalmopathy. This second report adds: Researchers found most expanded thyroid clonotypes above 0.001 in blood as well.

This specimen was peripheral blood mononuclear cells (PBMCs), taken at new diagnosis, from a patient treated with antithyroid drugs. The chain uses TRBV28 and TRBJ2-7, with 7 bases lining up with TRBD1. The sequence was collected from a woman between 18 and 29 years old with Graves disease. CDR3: CASSLTKRQGYEQYF. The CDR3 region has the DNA TGTGCCAGCAGTTTAACCAAACGACAGGGCTACGAGCAGTACTTC.